The clone carrying this T cell receptor (beta chain) was recorded many times. Its antigen is as yet unknown. Profiling that covered TCR beta VDJ and CDR3 relied on genomic DNA as its template. TCRdb independently ran MiXCR on the reads; one entry per CDR3 protein. The sample has about 20,000 distinct CDR3 sequences, 40% seen once. CD8+CD57+ cell expansion, shown by flow cytometry, had occurred in the patients selected for sequencing. Only about 15% of the 12 patients also had CD8+CD57+ effector memory cells sequenced. Bead enrichment of CD8+CD57+ cells gave a mean 1.6 ug DNA. The CDR3 extends over 16 amino acids. Germline V CDR1 and CDR2: MGHRA, YSYEKL. The trim removed 4 bases at V and 1 base at J, leaving 3 bases unmatched. These data come from a study of CD8+CD57+ T cells in acquired aplastic anemia. Whole-study results and caveats: CD8+ Simpson's diversity in patients was not significantly different from that in controls. Patients had CD8+CD57+ cells showing lower diversity than total CD4+ and CD8+ pools.

This sequence joins TRBV4-1 and TRBJ2-3; 12 bases fit TRBD2. The clonotype originates from a human donor with aplastic anemia. Input material: CD8+CD57+ T cells sorted from PBMCs. Described subset: bead-enriched CD8+CD57+ effector memory T cells from SAA patients. CDR3 nucleotides: TGCGCCAGCAGCCCCCGACTAGCGGGGGGCACAGATACGCAGTATTTT. It encodes CASSPRLAGGTDTQYF.